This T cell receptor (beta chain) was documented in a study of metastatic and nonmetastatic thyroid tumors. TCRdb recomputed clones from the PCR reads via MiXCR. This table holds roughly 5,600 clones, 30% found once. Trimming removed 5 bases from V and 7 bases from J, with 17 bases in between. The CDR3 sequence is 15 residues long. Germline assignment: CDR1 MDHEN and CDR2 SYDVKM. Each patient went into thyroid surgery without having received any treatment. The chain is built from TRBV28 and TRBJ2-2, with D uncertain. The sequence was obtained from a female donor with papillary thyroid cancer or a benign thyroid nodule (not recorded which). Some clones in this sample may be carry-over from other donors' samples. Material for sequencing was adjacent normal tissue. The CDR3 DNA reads TGTGCCAGCAGTCCTCTTGGAGTAAGAGGCGGGGAGCTGTTTTTT. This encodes CASSPLGVRGGELFF.